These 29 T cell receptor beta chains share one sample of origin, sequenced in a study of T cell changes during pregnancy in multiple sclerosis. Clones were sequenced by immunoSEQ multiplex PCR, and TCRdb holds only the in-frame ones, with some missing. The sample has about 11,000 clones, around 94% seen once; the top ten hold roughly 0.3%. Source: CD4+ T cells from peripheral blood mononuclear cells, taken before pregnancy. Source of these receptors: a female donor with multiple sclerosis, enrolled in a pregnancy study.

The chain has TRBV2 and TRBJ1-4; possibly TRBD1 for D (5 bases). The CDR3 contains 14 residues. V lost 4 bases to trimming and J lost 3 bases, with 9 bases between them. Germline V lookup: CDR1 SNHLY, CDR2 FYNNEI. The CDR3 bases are TGTGCCAGCAGTGTCAGGACATCTAATGAAAAACTGTTTTTT. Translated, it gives CASSVRTSNEKLFF.

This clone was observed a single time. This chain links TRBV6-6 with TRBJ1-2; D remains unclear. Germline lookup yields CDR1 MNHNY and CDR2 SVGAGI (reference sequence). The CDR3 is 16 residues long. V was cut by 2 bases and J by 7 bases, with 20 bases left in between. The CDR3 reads CASSYGHQDGFGGYTF. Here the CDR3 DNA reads TGTGCCAGCAGTTACGGGCACCAGGATGGCTTTGGTGGCTACACCTTC.

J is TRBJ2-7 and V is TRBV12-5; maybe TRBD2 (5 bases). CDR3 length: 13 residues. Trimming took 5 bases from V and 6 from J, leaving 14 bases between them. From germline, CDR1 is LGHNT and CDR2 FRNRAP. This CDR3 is CASGVMTGSEQYF. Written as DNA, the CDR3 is TGTGCTAGTGGTGTAATGACGGGGTCCGAGCAGTACTTC.

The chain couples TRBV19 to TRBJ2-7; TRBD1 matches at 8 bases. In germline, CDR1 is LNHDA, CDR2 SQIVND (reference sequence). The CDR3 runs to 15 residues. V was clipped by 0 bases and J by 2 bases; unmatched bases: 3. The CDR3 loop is CASSIEGTGTYEQYF. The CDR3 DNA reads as TGTGCCAGTAGTATAGAAGGGACAGGTACCTACGAGCAGTACTTC.

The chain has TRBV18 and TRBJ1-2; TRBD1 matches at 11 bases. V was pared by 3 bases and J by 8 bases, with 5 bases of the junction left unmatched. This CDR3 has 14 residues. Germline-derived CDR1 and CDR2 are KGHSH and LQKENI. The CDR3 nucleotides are TGTGCCAGCTCACCCAGGACAGGGGGCGAAGGCTACACCTTC. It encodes CASSPRTGGEGYTF.

The CDR3 is CASSLDPRVGETQYF. In DNA form, the CDR3 reads TGTGCCAGCAGCTTAGATCCCCGGGTCGGTGAGACCCAGTACTTC. The V and J genes are TRBV7-2 and TRBJ2-5; D gene ambiguous. Germline values: CDR1 SGHTA, CDR2 FQGNSA. V was shortened by 1 base and J by 5 bases, with 14 bases between the two germline ends. The CDR3 is 15 residues long.

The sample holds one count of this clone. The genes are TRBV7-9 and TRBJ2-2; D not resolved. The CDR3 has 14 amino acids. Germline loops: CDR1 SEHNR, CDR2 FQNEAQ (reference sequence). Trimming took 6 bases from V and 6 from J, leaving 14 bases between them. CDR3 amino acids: CASSQFRLAGELFF. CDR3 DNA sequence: TGTGCCAGCAGTCAATTTCGTCTAGCCGGGGAGCTGTTTTTT.

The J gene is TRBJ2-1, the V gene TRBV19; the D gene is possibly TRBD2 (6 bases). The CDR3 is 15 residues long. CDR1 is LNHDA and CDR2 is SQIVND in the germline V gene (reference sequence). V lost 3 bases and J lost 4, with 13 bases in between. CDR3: CASSIEGSGYNEQFF. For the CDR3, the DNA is TGTGCCAGTAGTATCGAAGGTAGCGGTTACAATGAGCAGTTCTTC.

CDR3 amino acids: CASSAGTKGEGYTF. CDR3 coding DNA: TGTGCCAGCAGCGCCGGGACGAAGGGGGAGGGCTACACCTTC. The rearrangement links TRBV9 to TRBJ1-2; tentative D call: TRBD1 (6 bases). CDR3 length equals 14 residues. Per the germline V gene, CDR1 is SGDLS and CDR2 is YYNGEE. Trimming removed 3 bases at V and 8 bases at J, with 17 bases between.

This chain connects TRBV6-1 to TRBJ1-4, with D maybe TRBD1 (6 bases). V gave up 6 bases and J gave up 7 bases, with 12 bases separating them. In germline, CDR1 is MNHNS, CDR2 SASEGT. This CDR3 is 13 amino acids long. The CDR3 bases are TGTGCCAGCAGCCACAGGGATGGTGAAAAACTGTTTTTT. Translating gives CASSHRDGEKLFF.

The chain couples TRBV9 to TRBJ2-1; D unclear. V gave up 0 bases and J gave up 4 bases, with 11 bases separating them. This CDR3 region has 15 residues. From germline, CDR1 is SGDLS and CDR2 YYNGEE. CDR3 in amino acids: CASSVDGSRYNEQFF. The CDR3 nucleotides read TGTGCCAGCAGCGTAGACGGGTCCCGTTACAATGAGCAGTTCTTC.

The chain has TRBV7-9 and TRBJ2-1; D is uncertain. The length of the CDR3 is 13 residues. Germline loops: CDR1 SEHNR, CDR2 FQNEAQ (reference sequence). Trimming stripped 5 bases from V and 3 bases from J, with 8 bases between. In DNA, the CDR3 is TGTGCCAGCAGCCCTAGACTCTACAATGAGCAGTTCTTC. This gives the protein CASSPRLYNEQFF.

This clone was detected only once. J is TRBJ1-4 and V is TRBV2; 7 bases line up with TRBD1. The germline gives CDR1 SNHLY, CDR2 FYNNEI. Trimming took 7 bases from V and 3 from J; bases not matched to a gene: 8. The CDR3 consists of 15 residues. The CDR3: CASKPTGAANEKLFF. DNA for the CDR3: TGTGCCAGCAAACCTACAGGGGCGGCTAATGAAAAACTGTTTTTT.

The CDR3 reads CASNPGSPSNQPQHF. The CDR3 DNA reads TGTGCCAGTAACCCAGGGTCCCCTAGCAATCAGCCCCAGCATTTT. J is TRBJ1-5 and V is TRBV6-1; possible D gene TRBD1, 5 bases. The CDR3 has 15 residues. Trimming removed 9 bases at V and 0 bases at J, with 15 bases between. Germline CDR1 MNHNS, CDR2 SASEGT.

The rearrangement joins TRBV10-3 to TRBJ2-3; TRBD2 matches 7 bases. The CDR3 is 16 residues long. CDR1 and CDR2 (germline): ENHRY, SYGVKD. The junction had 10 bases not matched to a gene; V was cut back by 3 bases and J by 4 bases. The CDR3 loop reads CAISDLTSKSPDTQYF. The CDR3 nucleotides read TGTGCCATCAGTGACTTGACTAGCAAAAGCCCAGATACGCAGTATTTT.

CDR3 protein: CAGGLDRSILAKNIQYF. Written as DNA, the CDR3 is TGCGCCGGCGGATTAGACAGATCAATACTAGCCAAAAACATTCAGTACTTC. V gene TRBV23-1 combines with J gene TRBJ2-4; TRBD1 is a possible D gene (5 bases). TRBV23-1 is labeled an ORF, and its function is uncertain. The V gene lost 11 bases and the J gene lost 0 bases, with 23 bases spanning the gap. CDR3 length: 17 amino acids.

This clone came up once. CDR3 loop: CASSQKQTNGYTF. The CDR3, as DNA: TGTGCCAGCAGCCAGAAGCAGACTAATGGCTACACCTTC. The V and J genes are TRBV7-9 and TRBJ1-2; unclear D gene. Germline V lookup: CDR1 SEHNR, CDR2 FQNEAQ (reference sequence). With 5 bases removed from V and 6 bases from J, the gap between germline ends came to 13 bases. This CDR3 spans 13 amino acids.

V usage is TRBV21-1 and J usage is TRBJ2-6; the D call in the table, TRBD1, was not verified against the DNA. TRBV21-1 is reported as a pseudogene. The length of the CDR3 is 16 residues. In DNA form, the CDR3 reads TGTGCCAGCAGCGCCCAGACAGCCTCTGGGGCCAACGTCCTGACTTTC. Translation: CASSAQTASGANVLTF.

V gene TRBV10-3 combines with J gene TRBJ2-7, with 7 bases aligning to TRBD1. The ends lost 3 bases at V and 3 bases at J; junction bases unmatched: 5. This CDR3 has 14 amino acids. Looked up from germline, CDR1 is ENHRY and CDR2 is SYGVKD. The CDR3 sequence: CAISDGDSLYEQYF. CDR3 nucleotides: TGTGCCATCAGTGATGGGGACAGTCTCTACGAGCAGTACTTC.

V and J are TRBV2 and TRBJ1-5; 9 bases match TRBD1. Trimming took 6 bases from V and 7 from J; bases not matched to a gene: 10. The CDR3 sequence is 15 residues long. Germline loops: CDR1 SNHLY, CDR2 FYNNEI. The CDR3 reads CASSDEGQGMQPQHF. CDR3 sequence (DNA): TGTGCCAGCAGCGACGAGGGACAGGGAATGCAGCCCCAGCATTTT.

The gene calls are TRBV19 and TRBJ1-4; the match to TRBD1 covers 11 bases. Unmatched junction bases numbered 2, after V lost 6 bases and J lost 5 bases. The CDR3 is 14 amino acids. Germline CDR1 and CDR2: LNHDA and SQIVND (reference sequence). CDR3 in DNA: TGTGCCAGTAGCCGGGACAGGGGGAATGAAAAACTGTTTTTT. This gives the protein CASSRDRGNEKLFF.

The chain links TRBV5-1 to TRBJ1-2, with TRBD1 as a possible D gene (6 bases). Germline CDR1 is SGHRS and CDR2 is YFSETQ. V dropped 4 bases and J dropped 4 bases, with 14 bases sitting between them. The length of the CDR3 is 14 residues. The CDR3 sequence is CASSQGQSVYGYTF. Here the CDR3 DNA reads TGCGCCAGCAGCCAAGGACAGTCAGTCTATGGCTACACCTTC.

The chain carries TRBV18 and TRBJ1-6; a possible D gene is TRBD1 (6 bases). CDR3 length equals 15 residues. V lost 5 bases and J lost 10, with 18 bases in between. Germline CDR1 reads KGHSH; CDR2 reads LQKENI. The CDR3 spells CASSALRDKTSPLHF. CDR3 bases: TGTGCCAGCTCAGCACTCCGGGACAAGACATCACCCCTCCACTTT.

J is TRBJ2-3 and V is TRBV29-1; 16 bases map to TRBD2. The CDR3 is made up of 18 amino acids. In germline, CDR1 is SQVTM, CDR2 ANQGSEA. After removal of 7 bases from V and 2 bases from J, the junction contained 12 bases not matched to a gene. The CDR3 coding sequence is TGCAGCGCCTACGGGACTAGCGGGGGGGCCGATTTCACAGATACGCAGTATTTT. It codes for CSAYGTSGGADFTDTQYF.

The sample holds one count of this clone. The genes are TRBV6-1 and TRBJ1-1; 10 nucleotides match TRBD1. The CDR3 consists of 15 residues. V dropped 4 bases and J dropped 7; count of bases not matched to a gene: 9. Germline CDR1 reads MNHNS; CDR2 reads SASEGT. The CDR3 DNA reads TGTGCCAGCAGTGGACAGGGGGCGCAGGGGAATGAAGCTTTCTTT. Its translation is CASSGQGAQGNEAFF.

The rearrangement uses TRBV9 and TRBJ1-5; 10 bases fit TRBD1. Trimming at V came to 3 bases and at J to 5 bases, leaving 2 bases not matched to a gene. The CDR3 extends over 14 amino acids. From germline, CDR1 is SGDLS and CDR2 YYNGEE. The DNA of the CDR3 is TGTGCCAGCAGCGGACAGGGGGCGTATCAGCCCCAGCATTTT. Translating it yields CASSGQGAYQPQHF.

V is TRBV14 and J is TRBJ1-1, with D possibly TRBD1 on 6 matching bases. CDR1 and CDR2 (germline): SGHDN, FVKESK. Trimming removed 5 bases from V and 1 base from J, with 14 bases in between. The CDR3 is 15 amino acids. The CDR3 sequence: CASSTKQGRNTEAFF. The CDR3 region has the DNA TGTGCCAGCAGCACAAAACAGGGCCGGAACACTGAAGCTTTCTTT.

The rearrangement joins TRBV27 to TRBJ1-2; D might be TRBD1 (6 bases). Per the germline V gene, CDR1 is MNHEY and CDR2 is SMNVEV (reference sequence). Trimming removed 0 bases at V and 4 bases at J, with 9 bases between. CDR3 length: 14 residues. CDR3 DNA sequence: TGTGCCAGCAGTTTATCGAACAGGGTCTATGGCTACACCTTC. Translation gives CASSLSNRVYGYTF.

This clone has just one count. This CDR3 is CASSTYGRDYGYTF. The CDR3 region has the DNA TGTGCCAGCAGCACCTACGGGAGGGACTATGGCTACACCTTC. This rearrangement joins TRBV7-9 to TRBJ1-2; D gene uncertain. The CDR3 loop spans 14 amino acids. The V end lost 5 bases, the J end lost 3 bases, and 13 bases lay between the germline ends. Germline V gives CDR1 SEHNR, CDR2 FQNEAQ (reference sequence).